These T cell receptor beta chains were read from a single sample in a study of Graves' ophthalmopathy and Graves' hyperthyroidism. One entry per CDR3 protein, called by TCRdb with MiXCR from the multiplex PCR reads. The sample has 300,000 to 500,000 distinct CDR3 sequences; 15% are singletons. The sequenced material came from peripheral blood. The receptors shown here come from a woman under 30 with stable Graves' hyperthyroidism. CDR3s include the opening cysteine and the closing phenylalanine or tryptophan. Only some rows state a clone size, as once, few, many or a class for expanded clones.

j_call,cdr3_length,v_call,clone_size,cdr3_aa
TRBJ2-7,13,TRBV7-2,few,CASSSRRAYEQYF
TRBJ2-7,15,TRBV6-5,NA,CASSLSSGRAYEQYF
TRBJ2-5,13,TRBV29-1,many,CSVERGDGETQYF
TRBJ1-1,11,TRBV5-1,many,CASREGGGAFF
TRBJ1-1,13,TRBV6-5,many,CASSRTRDTEAFF
TRBJ1-5,14,TRBV6-2/TRBV6-3,many,CASSYTSGNQPQHF
TRBJ1-1,14,TRBV12-3/TRBV12-4,many,CASSYDRGSTEAFF
TRBJ1-1,17,TRBV4-1,many,CASSQDPRGAQNTEAFF
TRBJ2-7,14,TRBV20-1,NA,CSMTSGQAAYEQYF
TRBJ2-5,16,TRBV11-2,few,CASSLGTSGAWETQYF
TRBJ1-1,15,TRBV13,NA,CASSLGPGATTEAFF
TRBJ2-2,14,TRBV5-1,many,CASSRGQGTGELFF
TRBJ1-2,11,TRBV6-1,many,CASTLRYGYTF
TRBJ1-5,16,TRBV7-8,many,CASSLAPTVYNQPQHF
TRBJ2-2,16,TRBV6-1,many,CASSEPEAGDTGELFF
TRBJ2-5,13,TRBV27,many,CASSIRGGETQYF
TRBJ1-5,16,TRBV12-3/TRBV12-4,few,CASSFRGIESNQPQHF
TRBJ2-5,13,TRBV20-1,many,CSAWTAVQETQCF